This TCR beta chain was found in a study of control samples from healthy donors and cancer patients. Profiled with immunoSEQ multiplex PCR; TCRdb holds only in-frame clones, not every one. Found here are fewer than 500,000 clones, approximately 90% of them singletons; the top ten hold over 5.5%. This CDR3 has 13 amino acids. V lost 8 bases to trimming and J lost 1 base, with 11 bases between them. Germline assignment: CDR1 MDHEN and CDR2 SYDVKM. This sequence originates from a man aged 40-49 years with head and neck cancer. V and J are TRBV28 and TRBJ1-1, with D possibly being TRBD1 (6 bases). What was sequenced was PBMCs. CDR3 residues: CASRQDRNTEAFF. CDR3 nucleotides: TGTGCCAGCCGACAGGACAGGAACACTGAAGCTTTCTTT.